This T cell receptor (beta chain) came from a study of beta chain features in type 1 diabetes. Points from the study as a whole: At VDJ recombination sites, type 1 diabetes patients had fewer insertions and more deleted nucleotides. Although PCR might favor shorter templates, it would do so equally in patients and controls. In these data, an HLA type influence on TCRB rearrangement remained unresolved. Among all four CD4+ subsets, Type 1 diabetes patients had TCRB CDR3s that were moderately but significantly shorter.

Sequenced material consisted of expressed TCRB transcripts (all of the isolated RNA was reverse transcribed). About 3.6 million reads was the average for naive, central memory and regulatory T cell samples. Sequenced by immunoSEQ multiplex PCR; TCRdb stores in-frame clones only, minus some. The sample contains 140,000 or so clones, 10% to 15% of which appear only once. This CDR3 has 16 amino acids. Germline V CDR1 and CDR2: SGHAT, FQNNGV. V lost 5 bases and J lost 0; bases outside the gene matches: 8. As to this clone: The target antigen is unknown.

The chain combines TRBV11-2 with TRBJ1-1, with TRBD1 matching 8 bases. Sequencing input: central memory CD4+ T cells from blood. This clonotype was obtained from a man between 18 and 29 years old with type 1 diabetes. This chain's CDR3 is CASSTRTGKVNTEAFF. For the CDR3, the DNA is TGTGCCAGCAGCACCCGGACAGGGAAAGTGAACACTGAAGCTTTCTTT.